Listed here are 19 T cell receptor beta chains from one sample, sequenced in a study of blood T cell repertoires in COVID-19. Data came from immunoSEQ multiplex PCR; TCRdb stores just in-frame clones and leaves some out. The sample shows under 300,000 clones, 84% of them seen only once. The sequenced sample was peripheral blood. These receptors were taken from a woman aged 40 to 49 who had recovered from COVID-19.

V usage is TRBV5-6 and J usage is TRBJ1-2, with D maybe TRBD1 (6 bases). The CDR3 sequence is 16 residues long. V lost 2 bases and J 3 bases, leaving 17 bases between the germline ends. The germline V gene encodes CDR1 SGHDT and CDR2 YYEEEE. CDR3 sequence (DNA): TGTGCCAGCAGCTTCCAGGTGGGCAGGGGATACTATGGCTACACCTTC. Protein product: CASSFQVGRGYYGYTF. Together with reference TRBV5-6 and TRBJ1-2, the CDR3 gives the full variable domain: DAGVTQSPTHLIKTRGQQVTLRCSPKSGHDTVSWYQQALGQGPQFIFQYYEEEERQRGNFPDRFSGHQFPNYSSELNVNALLLGDSALYLCASSFQVGRGYYGYTFGSGTRLTVV.

The rearrangement links TRBV19 to TRBJ2-1; 7 bases are shared with TRBD2. Germline lookup yields CDR1 LNHDA and CDR2 SQIVND (reference sequence). The CDR3 loop spans 14 amino acids. V trimming: 3 bases; J trimming: 7 bases; junction bases outside the gene matches: 6. The CDR3 DNA is TGTGCCAGTAGTATTCAGCGGGGTCGGAATGAGCAGTTCTTC. Residues: CASSIQRGRNEQFF. The full variable domain, its missing parts supplied by reference TRBV19 and TRBJ2-1, is DGGITQSPKYLFRKEGQNVTLSCEQNLNHDAMYWYRQDPGQGLRLIYYSQIVNDFQKGDIAEGYSVSREKKESFPLTVTSAQKNPTAFYLCASSIQRGRNEQFFGPGTRLTVL.

The chain couples TRBV11-2 to TRBJ1-1; 7 bases line up with TRBD1. This CDR3 contains 13 residues. V shed 3 bases and J 4 bases; nucleotides not matched to a gene: 2. Germline V gene sequence: CDR1 SGHAT, CDR2 FQNNGV. The CDR3 loop reads CASSLGQSTEAFF. In DNA form, the CDR3 reads TGTGCCAGCAGCTTGGGACAGAGCACTGAAGCTTTCTTT.

V is TRBV18 and J is TRBJ2-7, with D hard to call. Germline CDR1 is KGHSH and CDR2 is LQKENI. V lost 0 bases, J lost 0 bases, and 6 bases lay in between. The CDR3 has 14 amino acids. The CDR3 sequence: CASSPPRVSYEQYF. Here the CDR3 DNA reads TGTGCCAGCTCACCACCTCGAGTCTCCTACGAGCAGTACTTC.

This rearrangement joins TRBV4-1 to TRBJ2-5, with D possibly matching TRBD2 (7 bases). V was cut by 6 bases and J by 5 bases, with 10 bases left in between. CDR1 is MGHRA, CDR2 YSYEKL, per germline. This CDR3 comprises 12 residues. The chain's CDR3 is CASRGGDETQYF. The CDR3 region has the DNA TGCGCCAGCAGAGGGGGGGACGAGACCCAGTACTTC.

The chain recombines TRBV3-1 (or the pseudogene TRBV3-2) with TRBJ2-7, with TRBD2 matching 8 bases. CDR3 length equals 15 residues. V lost 1 base to trimming and J lost 2 bases; unmatched junction nucleotides: 4. Germline V gives CDR1 LGHDT, CDR2 YNNKEL (reference sequence). The CDR3 DNA reads as TGTGCCAGCAGCCAAGGGGGTAGCGGGGCCTACGAGCAGTACTTC. It yields the protein CASSQGGSGAYEQYF.

The chain is built from TRBV5-1 and TRBJ2-3; TRBD1 agrees at 8 bases. The germline gives CDR1 SGHRS, CDR2 YFSETQ. J lost 6 bases, V lost 1 base, and 10 bases had no gene match. The length of the CDR3 is 16 residues. CDR3 in DNA: TGCGCCAGCAGCTTGAACGCGCAGGGGGCAACGGATACGCAGTATTTT. This codes for CASSLNAQGATDTQYF.

The V gene is TRBV7-2, the J gene TRBJ1-2, with TRBD1 as a possible D gene (5 bases). The CDR3 has 14 residues. V was trimmed by 5 bases and J by 8 bases, leaving 18 bases between them. CDR1 is SGHTA, CDR2 FQGNSA, per germline. The CDR3 sequence is CASSPKRGGEGYTF. CDR3 DNA: TGTGCCAGCAGCCCAAAACGGGGAGGGGAAGGCTACACCTTC.

This rearrangement joins TRBV5-5 to TRBJ1-5; 12 nucleotides match TRBD1. After removal of 4 bases from V and 6 bases from J, the junction contained 8 bases not matched to a gene. From germline, CDR1 is SGHKS and CDR2 YYEKEE (reference sequence). The CDR3 runs 16 residues. The chain's CDR3 is CASSAGTGGFTQPQHF. As DNA, the CDR3 is TGTGCCAGCAGCGCCGGGACAGGGGGCTTCACTCAGCCCCAGCATTTT.

This clone was observed a single time. This chain uses TRBV28 with TRBJ2-1, with 7 nucleotides matching TRBD2. The junction had 11 bases not matched to a gene; V was cut back by 6 bases and J by 6 bases. There are 15 residues in the CDR3. CDR1 and CDR2 (germline): MDHEN, SYDVKM. This chain's CDR3 is CASSRERGNVNEQFF. The CDR3 bases are TGTGCCAGCAGCCGAGAGCGGGGCAATGTCAATGAGCAGTTCTTC.

As to this clone: At one end the junction does not follow the germline gene, possibly because of a read error. The rearrangement uses TRBV13 and TRBJ2-1, with 9 bases lining up with TRBD2. Germline V lookup: CDR1 PRHDT, CDR2 FYEKMQ (reference sequence). The CDR3 loop spans 12 amino acids. The CDR3 coding sequence is TGTGCCAGCAGCTTTAGCGGGGGCCGTAGTCTCTTC. Protein: CASSFSGGRSLF.

This clone was seen more than once but under ten times. The V gene is TRBV3-1 (or the pseudogene TRBV3-2), the J gene TRBJ2-3, with D unresolved. Between the trimmed V and J ends, which lost 7 bases and 1 base, there was a span of 9 bases. The CDR3 loop spans 13 amino acids. Looked up from germline, CDR1 is LGHDT and CDR2 is YNNKEL (reference sequence). DNA for the CDR3: TGTGCCAGCACCCATCATGGCACAGATACGCAGTATTTT. The encoded protein is CASTHHGTDTQYF.

The rearrangement uses TRBV9 and TRBJ2-6; maybe TRBD1 (6 bases). CDR1 is SGDLS, CDR2 YYNGEE, per germline. CDR3 length equals 15 residues. Trimming left V 4 bases short and J 1 base short, with 9 bases between. In nucleotides, the CDR3 is TGTGCCAGCAGCCTCACAGGGTCTGGGGCCAACGTCCTGACTTTC. Protein: CASSLTGSGANVLTF.

The V gene is TRBV2, the J gene TRBJ1-1; 8 bases fit TRBD1. CDR1 and CDR2 from the germline V gene are SNHLY and FYNNEI. J gave up 1 base and V 6 bases, and 7 bases lay outside the gene matches. This CDR3 contains 15 residues. The CDR3 coding sequence is TGTGCCAGCAGGTCCGCCGGGACAGGGAACACTGAAGCTTTCTTT. It codes for CASRSAGTGNTEAFF.

This clone was picked up a small number of times. This chain connects TRBV2 to TRBJ2-6; perhaps TRBD2 as D (5 bases). The V and J ends lost 8 bases and 4 bases respectively, with 18 bases between them. The CDR3 length is 16 residues. The germline V gene has CDR1 SNHLY and CDR2 FYNNEI. CDR3 in amino acids: CASFRGFETGANVLTF. The CDR3 bases are TGTGCCAGCTTTAGAGGGTTTGAAACCGGGGCCAACGTCCTGACTTTC.

The chain is built from TRBV9 and TRBJ2-7; the D gene is possibly TRBD1 (6 bases). V was trimmed by 4 bases and J by 5 bases, leaving 16 bases between them. CDR1 SGDLS and CDR2 YYNGEE come from the germline V gene. The CDR3 contains 14 residues. Here the CDR3 DNA reads TGTGCCAGCAGCCCCATGACAGGTTCTGACGAGCAGTACTTC. It yields the protein CASSPMTGSDEQYF. Using reference TRBV9 and TRBJ2-7 for the parts outside the CDR3, the full variable domain is DSGVTQTPKHLITATGQRVTLRCSPRSGDLSVYWYQQSLDQGLQFLIQYYNGEERAKGNILERFSAQQFPDLHSELNLSSLELGDSALYFCASSPMTGSDEQYFGPGTRLTVT.

The V call is TRBV28, the J call TRBJ1-1; unclear D gene. The CDR3 spans 12 residues. Trimming took off 1 base at V and 7 bases at J, with 7 bases between the two ends. CDR1 MDHEN and CDR2 SYDVKM come from the germline V gene. The CDR3 DNA follows: TGTGCCAGCAGTTTATTAATTCGTGAAGCTTTCTTT. Translating it yields CASSLLIREAFF.

The chain has TRBV3-1 (or the pseudogene TRBV3-2) and TRBJ2-1; 9 nucleotides line up with TRBD2. CDR3 length equals 16 residues. Germline CDR1 and CDR2: LGHDT and YNNKEL (reference sequence). Unmatched junction bases numbered 7, after V lost 4 bases and J lost 3 bases. In DNA, the CDR3 is TGTGCCAGCAGCCCTCCAGGCGGGAGGGGCTACAATGAGCAGTTCTTC. Residues: CASSPPGGRGYNEQFF.

In DNA, the CDR3 is TGCGCCAGCAGCCATGTGGGCCGGAACACTGAAGCTTTCTTT. This codes for CASSHVGRNTEAFF. This sequence joins TRBV4-1 and TRBJ1-1, with unresolved D. V shed 3 bases and J shed 1 base, with 9 bases lying between them. The CDR3 runs 14 residues. CDR1 and CDR2 (germline): MGHRA, YSYEKL.